Each of the 15 T cell receptor beta chains below was sequenced from the same sample in a study of blood T cell repertoires in COVID-19. TCRdb's copy holds only in-frame clones and misses some; the assay was immunoSEQ multiplex PCR. Here the sample spans fewer than 300,000 clones, roughly 80% being singletons. The material sequenced was PBMCs or T cells enriched from blood (not recorded which). The receptors derive from a man in his forties or fifties who had been exposed to COVID-19.

The chain is built from TRBV29-1 and TRBJ2-1, with 7 positions matching TRBD1. This CDR3 spans 15 amino acids. V lost 7 bases and J lost 0; bases outside the gene matches: 9. CDR1 and CDR2 from the germline V gene are SQVTM and ANQGSEA. CDR3 sequence: CSAEGTVYSYNEQFF. The CDR3, as DNA: TGCAGCGCCGAGGGGACAGTATACTCCTACAATGAGCAGTTCTTC.

CDR3 nucleotides: TGTGCCAGCAGGATTACAGGCGACCAGCCCCAGCATTTT. This translates into CASRITGDQPQHF. The chain couples TRBV6-5 to TRBJ1-5, with D possibly TRBD1 on 5 matching bases. The V end lost 6 bases, the J end lost 7 bases, and 13 bases lay between the germline ends. The CDR3 is made up of 13 amino acids. The germline V gene has CDR1 MNHEY and CDR2 SVGAGI.

The chain links TRBV19 to TRBJ1-2; maybe TRBD1 (5 bases). The CDR3 runs 13 residues. Germline V CDR1 and CDR2: LNHDA, SQIVND (reference sequence). Trimming took 5 bases from V and 8 from J, leaving 15 bases between them. The CDR3 DNA reads TGTGCCAGTAGTTCCGAAGGGGCCGGCGGCTACACCTTC. It codes for CASSSEGAGGYTF.

The V gene is TRBV30, the J gene TRBJ2-1; D is undetermined. Germline V gene sequence: CDR1 GTSNPN, CDR2 SVGIG (reference sequence). Deletions cut 4 bases from V and 6 bases from J, with 10 bases between. The CDR3 length is 12 residues. The CDR3: CAWNEEINEQFF. The CDR3 DNA follows: TGTGCCTGGAATGAGGAGATCAATGAGCAGTTCTTC.

V usage is TRBV10-3 and J usage is TRBJ2-1; D ambiguous. Trimming removed 3 bases at V and 0 bases at J, with 9 bases between. This CDR3 is 15 amino acids long. CDR1 is ENHRY, CDR2 SYGVKD, per germline. CDR3 in DNA: TGTGCCATCAGTGATACTACCAGCTCCTACAATGAGCAGTTCTTC. Translated: CAISDTTSSYNEQFF.

This chain connects TRBV28 to TRBJ2-2, with TRBD2 matching 8 bases. The CDR3 contains 15 residues. Germline V lookup: CDR1 MDHEN, CDR2 SYDVKM. The V and J ends lost 6 bases and 4 bases, in that order; junction bases with no gene match: 7. In DNA, the CDR3 is TGTGCCAGCAGATCCGGGGGGGCTGGCACCGGGGAGCTGTTTTTT. This codes for CASRSGGAGTGELFF. Full variable domain (outside the CDR3, taken from reference TRBV28 and TRBJ2-2): DVKVTQSSRYLVKRTGEKVFLECVQDMDHENMFWYRQDPGLGLRLIYFSYDVKMKEKGDIPEGYSVSREKKERFSLILESASTNQTSMYLCASRSGGAGTGELFFGEGSRLTVL.

The rearrangement links TRBV7-2 to TRBJ1-5, with 7 nucleotides matching TRBD1. The germline V gene has CDR1 SGHTA and CDR2 FQGNSA. After removal of 5 bases from V and 4 bases from J, the junction contained 5 bases not matched to a gene. The length of the CDR3 is 14 residues. The CDR3 coding sequence is TGTGCCAGCAGCCGGGACAGCGGGAATCAGCCCCAGCATTTT. This gives the protein CASSRDSGNQPQHF.

The chain employs TRBV27 and TRBJ2-7; tentatively, D is TRBD2 (5 bases). V lost 5 bases and J 6 bases, leaving 14 bases between the germline ends. The CDR3 is 13 residues long. Germline V gene lookup returns CDR1 MNHEY and CDR2 SMNVEV (reference sequence). CDR3 DNA: TGTGCCAGCAGTACTAGATCCCCGGGCGAGCAGTACTTC. The encoded protein is CASSTRSPGEQYF.

The CDR3: CASSYSSAGGTDTQYF. The DNA of the CDR3 is TGTGCCAGCAGTTACTCGAGTGCGGGAGGCACAGATACGCAGTATTTT. The rearrangement uses TRBV6-5 and TRBJ2-3; 7 positions match TRBD2. CDR1 and CDR2 (germline): MNHEY, SVGAGI. Germline trimming cut 0 bases from V and 1 base from J; bases unmatched to any gene: 4. This CDR3 is built from 16 residues.

The chain carries TRBV7-9 and TRBJ1-2, with D possibly TRBD1 on 6 matching bases. CDR1 is SEHNR, CDR2 FQNEAQ, per germline (reference sequence). V lost 5 bases and J lost 1, with 17 bases in between. The CDR3 spans 16 residues. CDR3 bases: TGTGCCAGCAGCGACAAAAGACAGGAACATAACTATGGCTACACCTTC. Protein sequence: CASSDKRQEHNYGYTF. Supplemented by reference TRBV7-9 and TRBJ1-2, the full variable domain reads DTGVSQNPRHKITKRGQNVTFRCDPISEHNRLYWYRQTLGQGPEFLTYFQNEAQLEKSRLLSDRFSAERPKGSFSTLEIQRTEQGDSAMYLCASSDKRQEHNYGYTFGSGTRLTVV.

This chain links TRBV15 with TRBJ1-1; a possible D gene is TRBD1 (6 bases). Deletions cut 1 base from V and 2 bases from J, with 8 bases between. CDR1 and CDR2 (germline): LNHNV, YYDKDF (reference sequence). The CDR3 extends over 14 amino acids. The CDR3 protein is CATSRAGTNTEAFF. The CDR3 nucleotides are TGTGCCACCAGCAGAGCCGGGACAAACACTGAAGCTTTCTTT.

This chain uses TRBV2 with TRBJ1-4; no definite D call. The CDR3 has 15 amino acids. Germline V gives CDR1 SNHLY, CDR2 FYNNEI. The germline V and J ends were trimmed by 5 bases and 0 bases, with 10 bases remaining between them. The CDR3 DNA reads TGTGCCAGCAGTAAAAACAAAGCAACTAATGAAAAACTGTTTTTT. Protein product: CASSKNKATNEKLFF.

The chain recombines TRBV7-2 with TRBJ2-7, with D perhaps matching TRBD2 (6 bases). The V and J ends lost 5 bases and 1 base respectively, with 12 bases between them. The germline V gene encodes CDR1 SGHTA and CDR2 FQGNSA. The CDR3 consists of 14 residues. The CDR3 here is CASSRTKLSYEQYF. The DNA of the CDR3 is TGTGCCAGCAGCCGGACTAAGCTTTCCTACGAGCAGTACTTC.

The chain carries TRBV7-3 and TRBJ1-2, with D tentatively TRBD1 (5 bases). Germline loops: CDR1 SGHTA, CDR2 FQGTGA. This CDR3 contains 15 residues. V was pared by 3 bases and J by 7 bases, with 18 bases between. The CDR3 is CASSLCRAYGCGYTF. The CDR3 DNA reads as TGTGCCAGCAGCTTGTGCAGGGCCTACGGTTGTGGCTACACCTTC.

This sequence joins TRBV5-1 and TRBJ2-7; 11 nucleotides line up with TRBD1. The J segment lost 6 bases and the V segment lost 0 bases, leaving 5 bases of the junction unmatched. The germline CDR1 and CDR2 sequences are SGHRS and YFSETQ. The CDR3 is 15 residues long. This CDR3 is CASSLVPGQGGEQYF. The DNA for the CDR3 is TGCGCCAGCAGCTTGGTCCCGGGACAGGGGGGCGAGCAGTACTTC. The whole variable domain, remainder taken from reference TRBV5-1 and TRBJ2-7, is KAGVTQTPRYLIKTRGQQVTLSCSPISGHRSVSWYQQTPGQGLQFLFEYFSETQRNKGNFPGRFSGRQFSNSRSEMNVSTLELGDSALYLCASSLVPGQGGEQYFGPGTRLTVT.